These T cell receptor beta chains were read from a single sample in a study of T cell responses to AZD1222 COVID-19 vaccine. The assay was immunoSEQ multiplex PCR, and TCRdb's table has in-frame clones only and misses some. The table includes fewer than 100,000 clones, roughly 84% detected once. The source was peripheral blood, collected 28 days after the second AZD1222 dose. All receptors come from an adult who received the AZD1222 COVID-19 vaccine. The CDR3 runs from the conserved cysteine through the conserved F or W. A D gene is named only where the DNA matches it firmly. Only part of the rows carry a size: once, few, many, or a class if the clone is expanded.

TGTGCCACCAGTGATACGGGCGGGGTACGCACAGATACGCAGTATTTT	CATSDTGGVRTDTQYF	TRBJ2-3	NA	TRBV24-1	NA
TGTGCCAGCAGTACTAGCGGGAGTATACCCGGGGAGCTGTTTTTT	CASSTSGSIPGELFF	TRBJ2-2	NA	TRBV7-9	TRBD2
TGTGCCAGTGGCTCTAACGCGGTAGATACGCAGTATTTT	CASGSNAVDTQYF	TRBJ2-3	NA	TRBV19	NA
TGTGCCAGCAGCTCGATGCGGGGAAGTAGCGAGCAGTACTTC	CASSSMRGSSEQYF	TRBJ2-7	few	TRBV2	NA
TGTGCCAGCAGTGACAGGGTGGCAGGGGCTTTCTTT	CASSDRVAGAFF	TRBJ1-1	NA	TRBV12-3/TRBV12-4	TRBD1
TGTGCCAGCAGCGCAGGACTAGCGGGATCCTATGGGAGCACAGATACGCAGTATTTT	CASSAGLAGSYGSTDTQYF	TRBJ2-3	NA	TRBV13	TRBD2
TGTGCCAGCAGCTTGGGACAAAAGAACACTGAAGCTTTCTTT	CASSLGQKNTEAFF	TRBJ1-1	NA	TRBV7-2	NA
TGTGCCAGCAGCAGCGGGGGCTCCTACAATGAGCAGTTCTTC	CASSSGGSYNEQFF	TRBJ2-1	NA	TRBV5-4	TRBD2
TGTGCCAGCAGCCAAGATTCGCTGCCCAGGGACGAGCAGTACTTC	CASSQDSLPRDEQYF	TRBJ2-7	NA	TRBV4-2	NA
TGTGCCAGCCTAGTGGCGCCCGGCGGCGGCTACACCTTC	CASLVAPGGGYTF	TRBJ1-2	NA	TRBV2	NA
TGTGCCAGCAGTGCAACAGAAAACATTCAGTACTTC	CASSATENIQYF	TRBJ2-4	once	TRBV2	NA
TGCAGCGTCAAGGTTCGACAGGGCGGGGGCTACACCTTC	CSVKVRQGGGYTF	TRBJ1-2	once	TRBV29-1	TRBD1
TGCAGCGGACAGGGATCCACTGAAGCTTTCTTT	CSGQGSTEAFF	TRBJ1-1	NA	TRBV29-1	TRBD1
TGTGCCAGCAGTGAATGGACGGTTAACTATGGCTACACCTTC	CASSEWTVNYGYTF	TRBJ1-2	NA	TRBV25-1	NA
TGTGCTACGCGGGCGGGGGCCCTCACCGGGGAGCTGTTTTTT	CATRAGALTGELFF	TRBJ2-2	NA	TRBV2	NA
TGTGCCAGCACCCTAGGTCCCCCATTCCTCATGAACACTGAAGCTTTCTTT	CASTLGPPFLMNTEAFF	TRBJ1-1	NA	TRBV7-8	NA
TGTGCCAGCAGCTTAGTAGCAGGGGGGAATCAGCCCCAGCATTTT	CASSLVAGGNQPQHF	TRBJ1-5	NA	TRBV11-2	TRBD1
TGTGCCAGCAGCCGGACAGGGGACCCTCCTGGGGAGCAGTACTTC	CASSRTGDPPGEQYF	TRBJ2-7	NA	TRBV7-9	TRBD1
TGTGCCAGTCGGAACCGGAGGCGTGGTGGCTACACCTTC	CASRNRRRGGYTF	TRBJ1-2	NA	TRBV19	NA
TGTGCCAGCAGTACCCGGGGAACTAACTATGGCTACACCTTC	CASSTRGTNYGYTF	TRBJ1-2	once	TRBV6-2/TRBV6-3	NA
TGTGCCAGCAGCTACGGGACAGGGCGGGTGGAGACCCAGTACTTC	CASSYGTGRVETQYF	TRBJ2-5	NA	TRBV6-5	TRBD1
TGTGCCACCGCATTAAGCTATGGCTACACCTTC	CATALSYGYTF	TRBJ1-2	NA	TRBV6-5	NA
TGTGCCAGTACACAGGGGTGGACTGAAGCTTTCTTT	CASTQGWTEAFF	TRBJ1-1	NA	TRBV19	TRBD1
TGTGCCATCAGTGAGTTCCAGCGTGAGGAGACCCAGTACTTC	CAISEFQREETQYF	TRBJ2-5	NA	TRBV10-3	NA
TGTGCCAGTAGTCCCATGCTTAGAGAGACCCAGTACTTC	CASSPMLRETQYF	TRBJ2-5	NA	TRBV19	NA
TGTGCCAGCAGCCGAACAGGACCCACCTACGAGCAGTACTTC	CASSRTGPTYEQYF	TRBJ2-7	once	TRBV11-2	NA
TGTGCCAGCAGTGAGACTAGCGGGGGGCCAACTAGCTCCTACAATGAGCAGTTCTTC	CASSETSGGPTSSYNEQFF	TRBJ2-1	NA	TRBV6-1	TRBD2
TGTGCCAGCAGTTCCTCCGGGTCCCTCGCCACCGGGGAGCTGTTTTTT	CASSSSGSLATGELFF	TRBJ2-2	NA	TRBV5-5	NA
TGTGCCAGCGCCTCCGGGACATCGGAAAACATTCAGTACTTC	CASASGTSENIQYF	TRBJ2-4	NA	TRBV2	NA
TGTGCCAGTAGTGCTAGACAGGGGACTAACTATGGCTACACCTTC	CASSARQGTNYGYTF	TRBJ1-2	NA	TRBV19	TRBD1
TGTGCCAGCAGTTCATCCTTCACAGATACGCAGTATTTT	CASSSSFTDTQYF	TRBJ2-3	NA	TRBV27	NA
TGCGCCAGCAGCTTGGATGGGGGTTACACCGGGGAGCTGTTTTTT	CASSLDGGYTGELFF	TRBJ2-2	NA	TRBV5-1	NA
TGTGCCAGCAGCAGGAGTTCCCTCTACGAGCAGTACTTC	CASSRSSLYEQYF	TRBJ2-7	NA	TRBV7-2	NA
TGTGCCAGCAATGTCAGGGGACCCAGGGGGGAGCAGTATTTT	CASNVRGPRGEQYF	TRBJ2-3	NA	TRBV6-5	NA
TGTGCCAGCAGCTTAGAAACAGAAGCGGGAGGGCCGAAAGGCGGGGAGCTGTTTTTT	CASSLETEAGGPKGGELFF	TRBJ2-2	NA	TRBV11-3	TRBD2
TGTGCCAGCAGGGCGGTCGGGTCAGATACGCAGTATTTT	CASRAVGSDTQYF	TRBJ2-3	NA	TRBV5-4	NA
TGCGCCAGCAGCCCCGGCGGGGGTCCTAATCAAGATACGCAGTATTTT	CASSPGGGPNQDTQYF	TRBJ2-3	NA	TRBV5-1	TRBD2
TGTTCCCGCGGCTGGGACAGGGATATGTTCGAGCAGTACTTC	CSRGWDRDMFEQYF	TRBJ2-7	few	TRBV21-1	NA
TGTGCCAGCAGTTCGGGCTTTACCTCTGGAAACACCATATATTTT	CASSSGFTSGNTIYF	TRBJ1-3	NA	TRBV9	NA
TGTGCCAGCAGTGTGCAGCGGGGTAGCACAGATACGCAGTATTTT	CASSVQRGSTDTQYF	TRBJ2-3	few	TRBV2	TRBD2
TGCGCCAGCAGCTTGGCCGAACAGGGGGGCTATGGCTACACCTTC	CASSLAEQGGYGYTF	TRBJ1-2	NA	TRBV5-1	TRBD1
TGTGCCAGCAGCCAAACGGGGGGGGCCACTGAAGCTTTCTTT	CASSQTGGATEAFF	TRBJ1-1	NA	TRBV4-2	NA
TGTGCCTGGAGTGTTTTATTGGGCTACACCTTC	CAWSVLLGYTF	TRBJ1-2	NA	TRBV30	NA
TGTGCCAGCAGTTTATGGGGAAGCACAGATACGCAGTATTTT	CASSLWGSTDTQYF	TRBJ2-3	NA	TRBV27	NA
TGTGCCAGCACCCCAGGGGGCGCGGGAACTGAAGCTTTCTTT	CASTPGGAGTEAFF	TRBJ1-1	NA	TRBV6-5	TRBD1
TGCGCCAGCAGCCCACCTATCCTTAACTCTGGAAACACCATATATTTT	CASSPPILNSGNTIYF	TRBJ1-3	NA	TRBV4-1	NA
TGCGCCAGCAGCTTGTCGGGACAGACAGAAGAGACCCAGTACTTC	CASSLSGQTEETQYF	TRBJ2-5	NA	TRBV5-1	TRBD1
TGTGCCAGTAGTCCGGGTCCGGGGGCTGAAAAACTGTTTTTT	CASSPGPGAEKLFF	TRBJ1-4	NA	TRBV19	NA
TGTGCCAGCAGCAGGGAGTTGGACTATGGCTACACCTTC	CASSRELDYGYTF	TRBJ1-2	NA	TRBV5-6	NA
TGTGCCAGCAGCTCGGACAGGGGTAGATCACCCCTCCACTTT	CASSSDRGRSPLHF	TRBJ1-6	NA	TRBV3-1/TRBV3-2	TRBD1
TGTGCCAGCAGCTTACAGGGTAACTATGGCTACACCTTC	CASSLQGNYGYTF	TRBJ1-2	NA	TRBV11-2	NA
TGTGCCACAACTAGACAGCTCTCCTACAATGAGCAGTTCTTC	CATTRQLSYNEQFF	TRBJ2-1	NA	TRBV19	NA
TGCGCCAGCAGCTATTTTCTCCCGAAGCAAGAGACCCAGTACTTC	CASSYFLPKQETQYF	TRBJ2-5	NA	TRBV5-1	NA
TGTGCCAGCAGCCTGGGACCGATCTATGGCTACACCTTC	CASSLGPIYGYTF	TRBJ1-2	NA	TRBV7-9	NA
TGTGCCAGCAGTTACGAGCTTCCCGGTGGACAAGAGACCCAGTACTTC	CASSYELPGGQETQYF	TRBJ2-5	NA	TRBV6-5	NA
TGTGCCAGCAGCTTGGTCTCGCAGCTAGCGGGGGGGTCCTACGCCTACGAGCAGTACTTC	CASSLVSQLAGGSYAYEQYF	TRBJ2-7	NA	TRBV5-5	TRBD2
TGTGCCAGCAGCGCCGGGGGCACGGCAGGTAAAATTCATGGCTACACCTTC	CASSAGGTAGKIHGYTF	TRBJ1-2	few	TRBV7-9	NA
TGTGCCAGCAGTTTAGTTCCGGCAGGCGACGGAGAGCAGTACTTC	CASSLVPAGDGEQYF	TRBJ2-7	NA	TRBV28	NA
TGTGCCAGCAGTGACAGCAACGGCGGGAGGGCCTTCGAGCAGTACTTC	CASSDSNGGRAFEQYF	TRBJ2-7	NA	TRBV25-1	TRBD2